Below, one T cell receptor beta chain is given with its context. What it recognizes is unknown. Investigators sourced 1.5 to 2 micrograms of genomic DNA from cryopreserved PBMCs for TCR beta libraries. This sample is part of a study of cytotoxic CD8 clonotypes in ibrutinib-treated CLL. Study results and limitations: A rise in clonality was seen at ibrutinib response, and a fall back toward baseline was seen at progression.

The CDR3 has 15 residues. V lost 5 bases to trimming and J lost 9 bases; unmatched junction nucleotides: 13. Looked up from germline, CDR1 is MNHEY and CDR2 is SMNVEV (reference sequence). Clones were read by immunoSEQ multiplex PCR, and TCRdb kept only the in-frame ones, dropping some. Of some 130,000 clones listed, approximately 83% are singletons. This clonotype was obtained from a human donor with chronic lymphocytic leukemia. Sequences were derived from PBMCs, sampled after 24 months of ibrutinib treatment. The rearrangement uses TRBV27 and TRBJ2-1, with 7 bases identical to TRBD2. The CDR3 DNA is TGTGCCAGCAGTACCCTAGCGGTCCCAACCGGTGAGCAGTTCTTC. Its translation is CASSTLAVPTGEQFF.